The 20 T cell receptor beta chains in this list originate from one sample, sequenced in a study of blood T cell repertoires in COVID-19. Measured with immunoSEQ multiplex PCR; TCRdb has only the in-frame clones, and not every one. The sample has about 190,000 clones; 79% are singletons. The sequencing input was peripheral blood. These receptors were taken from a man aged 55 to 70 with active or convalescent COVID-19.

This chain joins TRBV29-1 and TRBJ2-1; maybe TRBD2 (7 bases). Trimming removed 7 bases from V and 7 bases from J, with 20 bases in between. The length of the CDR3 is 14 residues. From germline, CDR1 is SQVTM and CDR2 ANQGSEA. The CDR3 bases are TGCAGCGCCTCTAAAGGGGGGGGGACGAATGAGCAGTTCTTC. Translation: CSASKGGGTNEQFF.

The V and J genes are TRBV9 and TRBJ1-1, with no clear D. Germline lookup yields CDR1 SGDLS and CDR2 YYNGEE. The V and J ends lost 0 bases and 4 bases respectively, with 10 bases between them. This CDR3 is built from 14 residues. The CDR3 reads CASSVVGDGTEAFF. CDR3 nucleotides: TGTGCCAGCAGCGTAGTCGGGGATGGCACTGAAGCTTTCTTT.

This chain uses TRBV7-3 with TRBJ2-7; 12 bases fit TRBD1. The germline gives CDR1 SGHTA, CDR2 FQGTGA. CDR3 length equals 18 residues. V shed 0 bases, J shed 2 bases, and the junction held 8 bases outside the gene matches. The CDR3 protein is CASSLTPLGTGGPYEQYF. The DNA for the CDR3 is TGTGCCAGCAGCTTAACGCCGCTAGGGACAGGGGGCCCCTACGAGCAGTACTTC.

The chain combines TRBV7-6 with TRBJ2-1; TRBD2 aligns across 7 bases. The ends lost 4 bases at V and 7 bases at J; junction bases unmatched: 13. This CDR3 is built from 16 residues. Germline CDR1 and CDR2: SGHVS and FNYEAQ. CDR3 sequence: CASSSKREGLGNEQFF. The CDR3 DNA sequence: TGTGCCAGCAGCTCCAAGCGGGAAGGCCTTGGGAATGAGCAGTTCTTC.

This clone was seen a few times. This CDR3 reads CASSSTGEVFYEQYF. The CDR3 nucleotides read TGCGCCAGCAGCTCGACGGGGGAAGTCTTCTACGAGCAGTACTTC. The chain links TRBV5-1 to TRBJ2-7; tentative D call: TRBD2 (6 bases). Trimming removed 3 bases from V and 3 bases from J, with 16 bases in between. Germline CDR1 reads SGHRS; CDR2 reads YFSETQ. The CDR3 is 15 amino acids.

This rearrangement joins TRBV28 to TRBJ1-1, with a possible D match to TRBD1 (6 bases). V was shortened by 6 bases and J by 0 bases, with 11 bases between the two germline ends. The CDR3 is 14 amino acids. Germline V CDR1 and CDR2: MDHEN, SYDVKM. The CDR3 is CASRGGPMNTEAFF. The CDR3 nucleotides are TGTGCCAGCAGAGGGGGTCCCATGAACACTGAAGCTTTCTTT.

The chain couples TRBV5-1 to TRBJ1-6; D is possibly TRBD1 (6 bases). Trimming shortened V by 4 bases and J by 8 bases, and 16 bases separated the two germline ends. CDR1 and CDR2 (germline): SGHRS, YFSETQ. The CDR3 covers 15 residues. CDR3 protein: CASSLDGQGHSPLHF. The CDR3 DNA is TGCGCCAGCAGCCTGGACGGGCAGGGGCATTCACCCCTCCACTTT.

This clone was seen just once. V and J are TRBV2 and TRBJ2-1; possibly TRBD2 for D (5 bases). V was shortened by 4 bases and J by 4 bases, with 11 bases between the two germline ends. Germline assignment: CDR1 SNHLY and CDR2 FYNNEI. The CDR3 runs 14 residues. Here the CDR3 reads CASSVSGEYNEQFF. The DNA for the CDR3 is TGTGCCAGCAGTGTTTCCGGGGAATACAATGAGCAGTTCTTC.

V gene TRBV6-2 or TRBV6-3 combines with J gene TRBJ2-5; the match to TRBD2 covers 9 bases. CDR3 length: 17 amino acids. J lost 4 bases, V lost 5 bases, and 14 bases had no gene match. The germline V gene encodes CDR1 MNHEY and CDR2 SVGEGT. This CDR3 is CASSLLRLRGRGETQYF. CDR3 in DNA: TGTGCCAGCAGTCTCCTCCGGCTTCGCGGGAGGGGAGAGACCCAGTACTTC.

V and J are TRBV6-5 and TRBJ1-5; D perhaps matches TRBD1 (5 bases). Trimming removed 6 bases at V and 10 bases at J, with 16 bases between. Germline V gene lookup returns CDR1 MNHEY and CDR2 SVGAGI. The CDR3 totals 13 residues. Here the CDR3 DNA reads TGTGCCAGCAGGGACACGGTAGCGGTTCCCCAGCATTTT. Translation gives CASRDTVAVPQHF.

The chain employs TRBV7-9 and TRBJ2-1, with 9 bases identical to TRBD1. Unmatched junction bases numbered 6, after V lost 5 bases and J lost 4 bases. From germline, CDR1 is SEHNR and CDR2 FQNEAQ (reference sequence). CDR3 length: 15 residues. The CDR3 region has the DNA TGTGCCAGCAGCAAAACAGGGGGCGGGTACAATGAGCAGTTCTTC. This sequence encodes CASSKTGGGYNEQFF.

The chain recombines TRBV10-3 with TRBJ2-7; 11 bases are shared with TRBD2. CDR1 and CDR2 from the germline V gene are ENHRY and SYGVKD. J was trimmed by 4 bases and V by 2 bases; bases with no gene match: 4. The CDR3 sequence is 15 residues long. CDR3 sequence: CAISEVAGGLYEQYF. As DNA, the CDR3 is TGTGCCATCAGTGAGGTAGCGGGAGGGCTGTACGAGCAGTACTTC.

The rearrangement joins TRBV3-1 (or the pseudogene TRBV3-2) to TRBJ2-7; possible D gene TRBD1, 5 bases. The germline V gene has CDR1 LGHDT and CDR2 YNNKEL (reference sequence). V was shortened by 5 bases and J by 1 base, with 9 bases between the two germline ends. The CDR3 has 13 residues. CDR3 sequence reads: CASSYDSSYEQYF. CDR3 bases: TGTGCCAGCAGCTACGACAGTTCCTACGAGCAGTACTTC.

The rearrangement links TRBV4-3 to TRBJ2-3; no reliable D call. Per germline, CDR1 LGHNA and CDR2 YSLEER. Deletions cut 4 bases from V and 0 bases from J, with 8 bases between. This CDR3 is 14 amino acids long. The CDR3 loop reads CASSLRVSTDTQYF. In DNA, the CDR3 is TGCGCCAGCAGCCTACGGGTCAGCACAGATACGCAGTATTTT.

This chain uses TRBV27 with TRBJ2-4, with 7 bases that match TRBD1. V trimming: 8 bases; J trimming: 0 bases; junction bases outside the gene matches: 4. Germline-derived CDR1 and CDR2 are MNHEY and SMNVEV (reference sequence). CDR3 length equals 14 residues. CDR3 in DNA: TGTGCCAGCGGGTACAGGGGAGCCAAAAACATTCAGTACTTC. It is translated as CASGYRGAKNIQYF.

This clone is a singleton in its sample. The CDR3 reads CASSLGGFQPQHF. The CDR3 bases are TGTGCCAGCAGCTTAGGAGGGTTTCAGCCCCAGCATTTT. The V call is TRBV11-2, the J call TRBJ1-5, with D uncertain. This CDR3 comprises 13 residues. Deletions cut 1 base from V and 6 bases from J, with 7 bases between. Germline CDR1 SGHAT, CDR2 FQNNGV.

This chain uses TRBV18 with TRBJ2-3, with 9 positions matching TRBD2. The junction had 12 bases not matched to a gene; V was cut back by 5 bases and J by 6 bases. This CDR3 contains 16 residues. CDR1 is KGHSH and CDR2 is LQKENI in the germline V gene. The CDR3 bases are TGTGCCAGCTCATCATCGACTAGCGGTTGGTCGGATACGCAGTATTTT. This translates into CASSSSTSGWSDTQYF.

In DNA form, the CDR3 reads TGCAGCGCGTACCAGGGGGCCTACTATGGCTACACCTTC. Translation gives CSAYQGAYYGYTF. The gene calls are TRBV29-1 and TRBJ1-2; 8 bases align to TRBD1. The CDR3 sequence is 13 residues long. Germline V CDR1 and CDR2: SQVTM, ANQGSEA. Losses at the gene ends were 7 bases for V and 3 bases for J; bases not matched to a gene: 7.

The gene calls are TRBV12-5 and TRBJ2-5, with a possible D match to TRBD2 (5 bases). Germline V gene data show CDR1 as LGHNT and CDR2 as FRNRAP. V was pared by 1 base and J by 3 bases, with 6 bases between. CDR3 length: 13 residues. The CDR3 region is CASGLGGEETQYF. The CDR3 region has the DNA TGTGCTAGTGGTTTGGGGGGAGAAGAGACCCAGTACTTC. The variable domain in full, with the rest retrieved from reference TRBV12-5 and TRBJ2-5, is DARVTQTPRHKVTEMGQEVTMRCQPILGHNTVFWYRQTMMQGLELLAYFRNRAPLDDSGMPKDRFSAEMPDATLATLKIQPSEPRDSAVYFCASGLGGEETQYFGPGTRLLVL.

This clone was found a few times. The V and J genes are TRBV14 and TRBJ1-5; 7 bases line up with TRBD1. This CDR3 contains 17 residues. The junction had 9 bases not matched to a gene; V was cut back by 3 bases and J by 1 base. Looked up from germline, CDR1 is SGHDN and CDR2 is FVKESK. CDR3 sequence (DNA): TGTGCCAGCAGCCACCTGGGACAGTTGGTGAGCAATCAGCCCCAGCATTTT. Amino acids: CASSHLGQLVSNQPQHF.